The 19 T cell receptor beta chains below were found in one sample sequenced in a study of blood T cell repertoires in COVID-19. Libraries were prepared by immunoSEQ multiplex PCR; TCRdb keeps only in-frame clonotypes and omits some of them. The sample has 360,000 or so clones, about 90% seen once. The sequenced sample consisted of PBMCs or T cells enriched from blood (not recorded which). The receptors come from a woman aged 25 to 39 who had recovered from COVID-19.

The chain is built from TRBV28 and TRBJ2-2, with 8 positions matching TRBD2. Germline CDR1 and CDR2: MDHEN and SYDVKM. V lost 7 bases, J lost 3 bases, and 4 bases stayed unmatched. The CDR3 covers 14 residues. CDR3 loop: CASTMTSDTGELFF. CDR3 DNA sequence: TGTGCCAGCACCATGACTAGCGACACCGGGGAGCTGTTTTTT. The full variable domain, rest sourced from reference TRBV28 and TRBJ2-2, is DVKVTQSSRYLVKRTGEKVFLECVQDMDHENMFWYRQDPGLGLRLIYFSYDVKMKEKGDIPEGYSVSREKKERFSLILESASTNQTSMYLCASTMTSDTGELFFGEGSRLTVL.

In the case of this clone: Additional DNA sequences in this sample encode the identical CDR3. CDR3 sequence: CASSLDRANTEAFF. CDR3 nucleotides: TGCGCCAGCAGCTTAGACAGGGCGAACACTGAAGCTTTCTTT. The rearrangement joins TRBV5-1 to TRBJ1-1, with TRBD1 matching 7 bases. Germline V gene data show CDR1 as SGHRS and CDR2 as YFSETQ. This CDR3 spans 14 amino acids. V shed 2 bases and J 1 base; nucleotides not matched to a gene: 2.

The chain carries TRBV30 and TRBJ2-7, with 9 bases aligning to TRBD2. In germline, CDR1 is GTSNPN, CDR2 SVGIG (reference sequence). CDR3 length: 16 amino acids. Trimming cost V 2 bases and J 2 bases; bases outside gene matches: 10. The CDR3 DNA reads as TGTGCCTGGAGTCCTCTCAAGCCTAGCGGGGCCTACGAGCAGTACTTC. This codes for CAWSPLKPSGAYEQYF.

Note on this clone: The sample has other DNA sequences that encode this CDR3 too. The genes are TRBV29-1 and TRBJ2-1, with D hard to call. Per the germline V gene, CDR1 is SQVTM and CDR2 is ANQGSEA. This CDR3 comprises 12 residues. V was cut by 6 bases and J by 0 bases, with 6 bases left in between. The CDR3 sequence is CSVASSYNEQFF. In DNA form, the CDR3 reads TGCAGCGTAGCGAGCTCCTACAATGAGCAGTTCTTC.

V and J are TRBV5-4 and TRBJ2-2; D may be TRBD2 (5 bases). The germline V gene encodes CDR1 SGHNT and CDR2 YYREEE (reference sequence). Trimming removed 0 bases from V and 6 bases from J, with 12 bases in between. The CDR3 is 15 amino acids. The CDR3 bases are TGTGCCAGCAGCTTGGCCGGACTCGGTGCCGGGGAGCTGTTTTTT. Protein: CASSLAGLGAGELFF.

The chain combines TRBV3-1 (or the pseudogene TRBV3-2) with TRBJ1-4; D possibly corresponds to TRBD1 (5 bases). The CDR3 extends over 15 amino acids. Trimming stripped 3 bases from V and 2 bases from J, with 10 bases between. Per germline, CDR1 LGHDT and CDR2 YNNKEL (reference sequence). CDR3 coding DNA: TGTGCCAGCAGCCAGGAAGGGGCGACTAATGAAAAACTGTTTTTT. Translation gives CASSQEGATNEKLFF.

The CDR3 here is CASSMAGGRREQYF. For the CDR3, the DNA is TGTGCCAGTAGTATGGCAGGGGGTCGGAGGGAGCAGTACTTC. The rearrangement joins TRBV19 to TRBJ2-7; 7 bases are shared with TRBD1. The V gene end was trimmed by 3 bases and the J gene end by 7 bases; junction bases not matched to a gene: 9. Germline assignment: CDR1 LNHDA and CDR2 SQIVND (reference sequence). CDR3 size: 14 residues.

The V gene is TRBV10-1, the J gene TRBJ2-7; the D gene is possibly TRBD2 (6 bases). Trimming pared 0 bases from V and 6 bases from J, leaving 9 bases between. The CDR3 is 13 residues long. The germline gives CDR1 WNHNN, CDR2 SYGVQD (reference sequence). CDR3 DNA: TGCGCCAGCAGTGAGTCGCGGAGGGGCGAGCAGTACTTC. Residues: CASSESRRGEQYF.

This chain links TRBV7-8 with TRBJ2-6; the D gene is possibly TRBD1 (5 bases). The CDR3 is 16 residues long. Trimming stripped 2 bases from V and 1 base from J, with 9 bases between. Germline V gene lookup returns CDR1 SGHVS and CDR2 FQNEAQ. The CDR3, as DNA: TGTGCCAGCAGCTTATCCCAGGGATCTGGGGCCAACGTCCTGACTTTC. Protein: CASSLSQGSGANVLTF.

V is TRBV12-3 or TRBV12-4 and J is TRBJ1-1; 7 bases match TRBD1. After removal of 5 bases from V and 4 bases from J, the junction contained 1 base not matched to a gene. This CDR3 contains 12 residues. The CDR3 region has the DNA TGTGCCAGCAGTCACAGGGGCACTGAAGCTTTCTTT. Translating it yields CASSHRGTEAFF.

V and J are TRBV11-2 and TRBJ1-4; 7 bases are shared with TRBD1. There are 16 residues in the CDR3. Germline V gene sequence: CDR1 SGHAT, CDR2 FQNNGV. Trimming removed 5 bases from V and 0 bases from J; junction bases left unmatched: 6. CDR3 amino acids: CASSPDRDTTNEKLFF. As DNA, the CDR3 is TGTGCCAGCAGCCCCGACAGGGATACAACTAATGAAAAACTGTTTTTT.

The V and J genes are TRBV7-2 and TRBJ1-6; TRBD1 might be the D (6 bases). This CDR3 is built from 17 residues. V was trimmed by 1 base and J by 3 bases, leaving 13 bases between them. Germline V CDR1 and CDR2: SGHTA, FQGNSA. The CDR3 region is CASSLGWTDSYNSPLHF. For the CDR3, the DNA is TGTGCCAGCAGCTTAGGTTGGACAGACAGCTATAATTCACCCCTCCACTTT.

The genes are TRBV19 and TRBJ2-1; 9 bases agree with TRBD1. The CDR3 contains 13 residues. In germline, CDR1 is LNHDA, CDR2 SQIVND (reference sequence). V was pared by 9 bases and J by 8 bases, with 8 bases of the junction left unmatched. The CDR3 DNA follows: TGTGCCAGCAATCGGGACAGGGCAGATGAGCAGTTCTTC. Its protein is CASNRDRADEQFF.

The J gene is TRBJ1-1, the V gene TRBV20-1; TRBD1 agrees at 9 bases. Per germline, CDR1 DFQATT and CDR2 SNEGSKA (reference sequence). Unmatched junction bases numbered 1, after V lost 3 bases and J lost 8 bases. This CDR3 is 11 amino acids long. The CDR3 spells CSARGQGEAFF. The CDR3 DNA is TGCAGTGCTAGGGGACAGGGAGAAGCTTTCTTT.

The chain links TRBV11-3 to TRBJ2-1; D not resolved. CDR1 is SGHNT and CDR2 is YENEEA in the germline V gene. This CDR3 is 16 amino acids long. V lost 0 bases to trimming and J lost 0 bases, with 9 bases between them. Here the CDR3 DNA reads TGTGCCAGCAGCTTAGACGACAAGAGCTCCTACAATGAGCAGTTCTTC. It specifies CASSLDDKSSYNEQFF.

This chain connects TRBV4-1 to TRBJ1-2; D call uncertain. The V gene lost 4 bases and the J gene lost 4 bases, with 19 bases spanning the gap. The CDR3 is 16 residues long. CDR1 and CDR2 (germline): MGHRA, YSYEKL. CDR3 amino acids: CASSLRRTVSGYGYTF. The CDR3 nucleotides read TGCGCCAGCAGCCTTCGGAGGACGGTCTCTGGCTATGGCTACACCTTC.

V is TRBV7-9 and J is TRBJ2-1; D uncertain. The V end was cut by 10 bases, the J end by 0 bases, with 16 bases between. The CDR3 contains 15 residues. Germline-derived CDR1 and CDR2 are SEHNR and FQNEAQ (reference sequence). The CDR3 DNA reads TGTGCCACCGTAGGCCAGGCGAGCTCCTACAATGAGCAGTTCTTC. As protein: CATVGQASSYNEQFF.

The V gene is TRBV9, the J gene TRBJ2-1, with a tentative D call TRBD2 (8 bases). The V gene's germline CDR1 is SGDLS and CDR2 YYNGEE. V dropped 2 bases and J dropped 4 bases, with 16 bases sitting between them. CDR3 length equals 16 residues. In DNA, the CDR3 is TGTGCCAGCAGCGTTAGCGGGACAGTGAATTACAATGAGCAGTTCTTC. This encodes CASSVSGTVNYNEQFF.

V is TRBV5-1 and J is TRBJ1-4; D gene uncertain. This CDR3 region has 15 residues. Trimming pared 4 bases from V and 0 bases from J, leaving 10 bases between. Germline CDR1 and CDR2: SGHRS and YFSETQ. As DNA, the CDR3 is TGCGCCAGCAGCCCCGCGGGATCAACTAATGAAAAACTGTTTTTT. As protein: CASSPAGSTNEKLFF.